The rows below give T cell receptor beta chains drawn from one sample of a study of beta chain features in type 1 diabetes. Libraries were prepared by immunoSEQ multiplex PCR; TCRdb keeps only in-frame clonotypes and omits some of them. The table has 600,000 to 700,000 clones, around 15% seen once. Sequenced sample: naive CD4+ T cells from blood. Receptor source: a young man with type 1 diabetes. The CDR3 runs from the conserved cysteine through the conserved F or W. D genes are given only for firm matches. The listing skips clone size in some rows; elsewhere it reads once, few, many or a size class.

TRBJ2-5 . TRBV2 . CASNYGETQYF TGTGCCAGCAATTATGGAGAGACCCAGTACTTC
TRBJ2-4 . TRBV25-1 . CASSESDSIQYF TGTGCCAGCAGTGAATCGGACTCGATTCAGTACTTC
TRBJ1-2 . TRBV6-1 few CASSERAAYGYTF TGTGCCAGCAGTGAAAGGGCGGCCTATGGCTACACCTTC
TRBJ2-7 . TRBV14 . CASSLSYEQYF TGTGCCAGCAGCCTTTCCTACGAGCAGTACTTC
TRBJ2-3 . TRBV18 few CASSPRVDTQYF TGTGCCAGCTCCCCTCGGGTAGATACGCAGTATTTT
TRBJ2-2 . TRBV5-1 . CASSLGQNTGELFF TGCGCCAGCAGCTTAGGACAAAACACCGGGGAGCTGTTTTTT
TRBJ2-7 TRBD1 TRBV4-1 few CASSQKGAGEQYF TGCGCCAGCAGCCAGAAGGGGGCCGGTGAGCAGTACTTC
TRBJ2-1 . TRBV29-1 few CSVFILVGTEQFF TGCAGCGTTTTTATACTAGTGGGTACTGAGCAGTTCTTC
TRBJ1-5 . TRBV4-1 . CASRGYDNQPQHF TGCGCCAGCAGGGGTTATGACAATCAGCCCCAGCATTTT
TRBJ2-2 . TRBV5-4 . CASSLDQHTTGELFF TGTGCCAGCAGCCTTGACCAACATACGACCGGGGAGCTGTTTTTT
TRBJ2-7 TRBD1 TRBV2 . CASTPDRAFAYEQYF TGTGCCAGCACCCCGGACAGGGCCTTTGCCTACGAGCAGTACTTC
TRBJ2-2 . TRBV6-4 few CASSPLGGTNTGELFF TGTGCCAGCAGTCCTCTAGGGGGAACGAACACCGGGGAGCTGTTTTTT
TRBJ1-2 . TRBV6-5 . CASSYVTGGGYTF TGTGCCAGCAGTTACGTTACTGGGGGTGGCTACACCTTC
TRBJ2-2 . TRBV25-1 . CASTETTLNTGELFF TGTGCCAGCACCGAAACTACCCTGAACACCGGGGAGCTGTTTTTT
TRBJ2-7 TRBD1 TRBV18 . CASSPSGQPYEQYF TGTGCCAGCTCACCGTCGGGACAGCCCTACGAGCAGTACTTC
TRBJ2-3 TRBD1 TRBV5-1 . CASGTGEADTQYF TGCGCCAGTGGGACAGGGGAGGCAGATACGCAGTATTTT
TRBJ1-1 . TRBV30 few CAWGPRLRGEAFF TGTGCCTGGGGCCCCCGGCTCCGCGGGGAAGCTTTCTTT
TRBJ2-3 . TRBV27 . CASSRWGTDTQYF TGTGCCAGCAGTCGCTGGGGTACAGATACGCAGTATTTT
TRBJ1-1 . TRBV7-9 few CASLGEHTEAFF TGTGCCAGCTTGGGGGAACACACTGAAGCTTTCTTT
TRBJ1-3 . TRBV27 . CASSGHGTLRDTIYF TGTGCCAGCAGCGGGCACGGGACACTTCGGGACACCATATATTTT
TRBJ1-5 . TRBV6-5 few CASSYGQGFQPQHF TGTGCCAGCAGTTACGGGCAGGGGTTTCAGCCCCAGCATTTT
TRBJ1-2 . TRBV30 . CAWSTANSYTF TGTGCCTGGAGTACCGCGAACTCCTACACCTTC
TRBJ2-7 TRBD1 TRBV18 . CASSPRQGPAYEQYF TGTGCCAGCTCACCACGACAGGGTCCAGCCTACGAGCAGTACTTC
TRBJ1-2 . TRBV30 few CAWSDTGFYGYTF TGTGCCTGGAGTGATACAGGGTTCTATGGCTACACCTTC
TRBJ2-2 TRBD2 TRBV7-9 . CASSSRLAGAMNTGELFF TGTGCCAGCAGCTCGAGACTAGCGGGGGCTATGAACACCGGGGAGCTGTTTTTT
TRBJ1-2 TRBD1 TRBV30 . CAWTLQQGDYGYTF TGTGCCTGGACCCTCCAACAGGGGGACTATGGCTACACCTTC
TRBJ2-4 . TRBV5-1 . CASSDSRNIQYF TGCGCCAGCAGCGATAGTAGAAACATTCAGTACTTC
TRBJ2-2 . TRBV5-1 few CASRPGTVNTGELFF TGCGCCAGCAGACCAGGGACGGTGAACACCGGGGAGCTGTTTTTT
TRBJ1-2 . TRBV19 few CASSIAGIYGYTF TGTGCCAGTAGTATCGCAGGGATATATGGCTACACCTTC
TRBJ2-5 . TRBV18 . CASSPLRDPETQYF TGTGCCAGCTCACCTCTCAGGGACCCGGAGACCCAGTACTTC
TRBJ2-5 . TRBV29-1 few CSAGKETQYF TGCAGCGCGGGGAAAGAGACCCAGTACTTC
TRBJ1-2 . TRBV18 . CASSPSNDGYTF TGTGCCAGCTCACCCTCAAATGATGGCTACACCTTC
TRBJ1-1 . TRBV11-2 . CASSSSRNTEAFF TGTGCCAGCAGCTCGTCCCGGAACACTGAAGCTTTCTTT
TRBJ2-7 . TRBV4-1 . CASSRAPGEAYVEQYF TGCGCCAGCAGCCGGGCTCCAGGGGAAGCCTACGTAGAGCAGTACTTC
TRBJ1-1 . TRBV30 . CAWTVMDTEAFF TGTGCCTGGACGGTTATGGACACTGAAGCTTTCTTT
TRBJ2-2 TRBD1 TRBV13 . CASSPDRVGGELFF TGTGCCAGCAGCCCGGACAGGGTGGGCGGGGAGCTGTTTTTT
TRBJ1-5 . TRBV28 . CASSLSQVFDDQPQHF TGTGCCAGCAGTTTAAGTCAGGTGTTCGACGATCAGCCCCAGCATTTT
TRBJ1-4 . TRBV30 . CASNGNFNEKLFF TGTGCCTCCAACGGAAACTTTAATGAAAAACTGTTTTTT
TRBJ2-1 TRBD1 TRBV29-1 few CSVEGRQGRYNEQFF TGCAGCGTTGAAGGGAGACAGGGCAGATACAATGAGCAGTTCTTC
TRBJ1-2 TRBD1 TRBV7-3 . CASSFRQGSGYTF TGTGCCAGCAGCTTTCGACAGGGGAGCGGCTACACCTTC
TRBJ2-2 TRBD2 TRBV7-8 . CASSRAPGLTTGELFF TGTGCCAGCAGTCGTGCTCCGGGACTAACCACCGGGGAGCTGTTTTTT
TRBJ2-1 TRBD2 TRBV4-2 . CASSQGLAVAYNEQFF TGTGCCAGCAGCCAAGGACTAGCGGTGGCCTACAATGAGCAGTTCTTC
TRBJ2-3 TRBD2 TRBV9 few CASSPRQLAGVDTQYF TGTGCCAGCAGTCCACGACAACTAGCGGGGGTGGATACGCAGTATTTT
TRBJ2-5 . TRBV4-1 few CASSQREEETQYF TGCGCCAGCAGCCAAAGAGAAGAAGAGACCCAGTACTTC
TRBJ2-2 . TRBV13 few CASRRDGWNTGELFF TGTGCCAGCAGACGGGACGGATGGAACACCGGGGAGCTGTTTTTT
TRBJ1-1 TRBD1 TRBV30 . CAWSAGGRDTEAFF TGTGCCTGGAGTGCAGGGGGTCGGGACACTGAAGCTTTCTTT
TRBJ2-5 . TRBV11-2 few CASTDYQRETQYF TGTGCCAGCACAGACTATCAACGAGAGACCCAGTACTTC
TRBJ1-1 . TRBV13 few CASSLGPFRGPNTEAFF TGTGCCAGCAGCTTAGGCCCATTCCGGGGGCCGAACACTGAAGCTTTCTTT
TRBJ1-4 . TRBV28 . CASSRWVEKLFF TGTGCCAGCAGTCGGTGGGTCGAAAAACTGTTTTTT
TRBJ1-5 . TRBV23-1 few CASSQSQFSNQPQHF TGCGCCAGCAGTCAATCTCAGTTTAGCAATCAGCCCCAGCATTTT
TRBJ2-7 . TRBV29-1 few CSVEGDRSYEQYF TGCAGCGTTGAAGGGGATCGATCCTACGAGCAGTACTTC
TRBJ2-7 . TRBV28 few CASTTPAEQYF TGTGCCAGCACGACGCCGGCGGAGCAGTACTTC
TRBJ1-3 . TRBV25-1 few CASISDIGSDTIYF TGTGCCAGCATATCCGACATCGGGTCGGACACCATATATTTT